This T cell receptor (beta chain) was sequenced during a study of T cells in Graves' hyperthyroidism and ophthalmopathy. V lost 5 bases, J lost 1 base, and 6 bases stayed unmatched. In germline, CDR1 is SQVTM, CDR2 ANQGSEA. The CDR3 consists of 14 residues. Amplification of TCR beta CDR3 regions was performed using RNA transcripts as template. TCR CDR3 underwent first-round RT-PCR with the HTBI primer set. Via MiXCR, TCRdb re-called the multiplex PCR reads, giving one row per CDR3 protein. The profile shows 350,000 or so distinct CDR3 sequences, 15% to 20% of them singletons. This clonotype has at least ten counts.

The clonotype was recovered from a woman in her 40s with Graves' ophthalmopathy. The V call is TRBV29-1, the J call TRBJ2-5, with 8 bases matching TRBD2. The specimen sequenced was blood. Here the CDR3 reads CSVCLAGSQETQYF. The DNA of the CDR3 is TGCAGCGTTTGCCTAGCGGGCAGCCAAGAGACCCAGTACTTC.